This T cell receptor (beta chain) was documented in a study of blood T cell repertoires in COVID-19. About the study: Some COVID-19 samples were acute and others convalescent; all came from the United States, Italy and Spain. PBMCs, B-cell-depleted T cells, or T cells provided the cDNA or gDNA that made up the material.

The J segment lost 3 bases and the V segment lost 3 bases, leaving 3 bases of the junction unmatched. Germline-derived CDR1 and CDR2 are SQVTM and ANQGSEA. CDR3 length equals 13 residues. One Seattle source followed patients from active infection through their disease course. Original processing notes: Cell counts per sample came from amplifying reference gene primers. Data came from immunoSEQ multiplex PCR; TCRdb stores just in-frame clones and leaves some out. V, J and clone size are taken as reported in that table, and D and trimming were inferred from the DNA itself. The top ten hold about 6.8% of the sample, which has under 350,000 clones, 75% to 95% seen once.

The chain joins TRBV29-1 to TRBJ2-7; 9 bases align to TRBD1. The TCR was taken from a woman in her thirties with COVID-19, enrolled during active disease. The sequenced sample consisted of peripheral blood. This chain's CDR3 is CSVDLTGGYEQYF. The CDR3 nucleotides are TGCAGCGTTGATCTGACAGGGGGCTACGAGCAGTACTTC.